This section outlines one TCR beta chain sequence together with its context. The missing conserved phenylalanine or tryptophan at the end of this CDR3 makes a read error likely. The CDR3 totals 14 residues. Germline V gene sequence: CDR1 LNHDA, CDR2 SQIVND (reference sequence). The ends lost 4 bases at V and 3 bases at J; junction bases unmatched: 3. This entry is derived from a study of metastatic and nonmetastatic thyroid tumors. TCRdb re-called the PCR reads with MiXCR. The sample consists of some 30,000 clones, roughly 30% of them appearing once. Thyroid surgery was performed in patients who had received no treatment beforehand.

The TCR originated in a female donor with papillary thyroid cancer or a benign thyroid nodule (not recorded which). Some clones in this sample may be carry-over from other donors' samples. The sequencing input was blood. V and J are TRBV19 and TRBJ1-5, with 7 positions matching TRBD1. CDR3 sequence reads: CASSTGGTNQPQHL. Here the CDR3 DNA reads TGTGCCAGTAGTACAGGGGGTACCAATCAGCCCCAGCATTTG.